These 18 T cell receptor beta chains came from one sample sequenced in a study of blood T cell repertoires in COVID-19. Produced via immunoSEQ multiplex PCR; TCRdb's table is partial and in-frame only. The sample includes approximately 480,000 clones, about 88% of them seen just once. The specimen sequenced was peripheral blood. The receptors here all came from a man between 18 and 29 years old with COVID-19, enrolled during active disease.

V usage is TRBV11-3 and J usage is TRBJ1-1, with D maybe TRBD1 (6 bases). Germline CDR1 reads SGHNT; CDR2 reads YENEEA. The CDR3 loop spans 13 amino acids. Trimming took 5 bases from V and 5 from J, leaving 12 bases between them. The CDR3 reads CASSPDSYTEAFF. CDR3 sequence (DNA): TGTGCCAGCAGCCCGGACAGTTATACTGAAGCTTTCTTT.

This rearrangement joins TRBV15 to TRBJ2-5; possibly TRBD2 for D (6 bases). V was trimmed by 0 bases and J by 1 base, leaving 9 bases between them. The germline gives CDR1 LNHNV, CDR2 YYDKDF (reference sequence). The CDR3 is 15 residues long. The CDR3 loop reads CATSRDPGVQETQYF. The CDR3 DNA is TGTGCCACCAGCAGAGATCCGGGAGTCCAAGAGACCCAGTACTTC.

As concerns this clone: An end of the junction does not agree with germline; a read error may underlie this. The V gene is TRBV27, the J gene TRBJ2-3, with D possibly matching TRBD1 (6 bases). Germline CDR1 MNHEY, CDR2 SMNVEV (reference sequence). The CDR3 totals 11 residues. The CDR3 loop is CASSTLGHKHF. CDR3 DNA sequence: TGTGCCAGCTCGACACTGGGACACAAGCATTTT.

The V and J genes are TRBV6-5 and TRBJ1-6; D unresolved. The CDR3 totals 11 residues. The V end was cut by 6 bases, the J end by 10 bases, with 7 bases between. CDR1 and CDR2 from the germline V gene are MNHEY and SVGAGI. The CDR3 sequence: CASSRLSPLHF. The DNA of the CDR3 is TGTGCCAGCAGCCGTCTCTCACCCCTCCACTTT.

J is TRBJ2-1 and V is TRBV2, with a possible D match to TRBD2 (7 bases). Trimming stripped 6 bases from V and 7 bases from J, with 19 bases between. Per germline, CDR1 SNHLY and CDR2 FYNNEI. This CDR3 has 15 amino acids. DNA of the CDR3: TGTGCCAGCAGAAGGGGGACTACCCCCTTGAATGAGCAGTTCTTC. Translating gives CASRRGTTPLNEQFF.

J is TRBJ2-5 and V is TRBV7-9, with TRBD1 matching over 10 bases. In germline, CDR1 is SEHNR, CDR2 FQNEAQ (reference sequence). The CDR3 consists of 15 residues. J lost 2 bases, V lost 3 bases, and 3 bases had no gene match. CDR3 residues: CASSFRDRGQETQYF. In DNA form, the CDR3 reads TGTGCCAGCAGCTTCCGGGACAGGGGACAAGAGACCCAGTACTTC.

The J gene is TRBJ2-5, the V gene TRBV18; the D gene is possibly TRBD1 (6 bases). Trimming stripped 3 bases from V and 4 bases from J, with 9 bases between. CDR3 length: 13 residues. The germline CDR1 and CDR2 sequences are KGHSH and LQKENI. The CDR3: CASSPDSLETQYF. The DNA for the CDR3 is TGTGCCAGCTCACCGGACAGTTTAGAGACCCAGTACTTC.

This clone has more than one count but fewer than ten. The rearrangement uses TRBV10-1 and TRBJ1-6; D is uncertain. The CDR3 contains 13 residues. Trimming removed 5 bases at V and 8 bases at J, with 10 bases between. Germline CDR1 WNHNN, CDR2 SYGVQD (reference sequence). The CDR3 DNA follows: TGCGCCAGCAGTTTTGTATCGGATTCACCCCTCCACTTT. It specifies CASSFVSDSPLHF.

There are a few counts of this clone. The chain carries TRBV2 and TRBJ2-7, with 8 bases identical to TRBD2. The V and J ends lost 4 bases and 9 bases, in that order; junction bases with no gene match: 14. Per germline, CDR1 SNHLY and CDR2 FYNNEI. The CDR3 is made up of 15 amino acids. The CDR3 DNA sequence: TGTGCCAGCAGTGCACTACTAGCGGAGACGCCGGGGCAGTACTTC. The encoded protein is CASSALLAETPGQYF.

The gene calls are TRBV7-6 and TRBJ2-2, with D unresolved. The V gene's germline CDR1 is SGHVS and CDR2 FNYEAQ. CDR3 length: 16 amino acids. The V end lost 5 bases, the J end lost 2 bases, and 15 bases lay between the germline ends. The CDR3 sequence: CASSGRSGINTGELFF. CDR3 sequence (DNA): TGTGCCAGCAGCGGCAGATCAGGAATAAACACCGGGGAGCTGTTTTTT.

Written as DNA, the CDR3 is TGTGCCAGCAGTTACTTTTCCCAGGGGGGGTTCTTC. Its translation: CASSYFSQGGFF. The chain employs TRBV6-5 and TRBJ2-1, with a possible D match to TRBD1 (7 bases). The germline V and J ends were trimmed by 1 base and 15 bases, with 13 bases remaining between them. This CDR3 is built from 12 residues. Germline values: CDR1 MNHEY, CDR2 SVGAGI.

V is TRBV19 and J is TRBJ1-2; D remains ambiguous. The germline V and J ends were trimmed by 5 bases and 4 bases, with 17 bases remaining between them. CDR1 is LNHDA and CDR2 is SQIVND in the germline V gene (reference sequence). This CDR3 is 15 amino acids long. CDR3 coding DNA: TGTGCCAGTAGTTCTAGGCCTGGCAACCCCTATGGCTACACCTTC. Its protein is CASSSRPGNPYGYTF.

The chain is built from TRBV7-9 and TRBJ2-3; 7 bases fit TRBD2. V gave up 2 bases and J gave up 1 base; unmatched junction bases: 6. The germline V gene encodes CDR1 SEHNR and CDR2 FQNEAQ (reference sequence). CDR3 length: 16 amino acids. CDR3 sequence: CASSLQTGGRTDTQYF. In nucleotides, the CDR3 is TGTGCCAGCAGCTTACAGACGGGAGGTCGCACAGATACGCAGTATTTT.

The V gene is TRBV23-1, the J gene TRBJ2-7; D not resolved. TRBV23-1 is placed among ORFs of uncertain function. This CDR3 contains 12 residues. The ends were cut back, 10 bases at V and 1 base at J, with 11 bases in the middle. CDR3 in amino acids: CATPGFSYEQYF. CDR3 nucleotides: TGCGCCACTCCGGGTTTTTCCTACGAGCAGTACTTC.

The genes are TRBV5-8 and TRBJ2-1; TRBD1 might be the D (6 bases). The germline V and J ends were trimmed by 2 bases and 9 bases, with 9 bases remaining between them. The V gene's germline CDR1 is SGHTS and CDR2 YDEGEE. The CDR3 contains 12 residues. This chain's CDR3 is CASSFRGTEQFF. The DNA of the CDR3 is TGTGCCAGCAGCTTCAGGGGAACTGAGCAGTTCTTC.

The rearrangement joins TRBV11-2 to TRBJ2-7; 9 nucleotides line up with TRBD1. Germline V gene data show CDR1 as SGHAT and CDR2 as FQNNGV. The J segment lost 7 bases and the V segment lost 5 bases, leaving 9 bases of the junction unmatched. There are 14 residues in the CDR3. CDR3 coding DNA: TGTGCCAGCAGCCACCGGGACAGGGTGGGGGAGCAGTACTTC. Protein sequence: CASSHRDRVGEQYF.

The chain combines TRBV7-7 with TRBJ2-3; possible D gene TRBD2, 7 bases. CDR1 and CDR2 (germline): SSHAT, FNYEAQ (reference sequence). The V end was cut by 1 base, the J end by 4 bases, with 9 bases between. This CDR3 contains 14 residues. The CDR3 is CASSLGGGADTQYF. CDR3 bases: TGTGCCAGCAGCTTAGGCGGGGGCGCAGATACGCAGTATTTT.

This chain links TRBV11-3 with TRBJ2-5; 10 nucleotides match TRBD2. The CDR3 sequence is 17 residues long. CDR1 is SGHNT, CDR2 YENEEA, per germline. The junction had 13 bases not matched to a gene; V was cut back by 5 bases and J by 4 bases. CDR3 sequence (DNA): TGTGCCAGCAGCCCGGGGCTAGCGGGAGCTTTGGGAGAGACCCAGTACTTC. Its protein product is CASSPGLAGALGETQYF.